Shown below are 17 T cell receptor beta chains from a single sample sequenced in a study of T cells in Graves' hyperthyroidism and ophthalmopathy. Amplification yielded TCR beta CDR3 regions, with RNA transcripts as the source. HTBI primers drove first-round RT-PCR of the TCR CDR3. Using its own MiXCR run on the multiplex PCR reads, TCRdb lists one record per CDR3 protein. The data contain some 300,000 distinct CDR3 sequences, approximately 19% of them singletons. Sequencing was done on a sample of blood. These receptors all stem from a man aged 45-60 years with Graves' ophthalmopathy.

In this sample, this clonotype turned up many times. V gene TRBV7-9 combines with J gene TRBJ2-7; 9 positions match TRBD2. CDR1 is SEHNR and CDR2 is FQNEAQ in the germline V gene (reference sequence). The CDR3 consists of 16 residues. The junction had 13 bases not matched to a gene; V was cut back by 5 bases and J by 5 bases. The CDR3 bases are TGTGCCAGCAGCCTCCACTCCGGGACTAGCCCCAACGAGCAGTACTTC. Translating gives CASSLHSGTSPNEQYF.

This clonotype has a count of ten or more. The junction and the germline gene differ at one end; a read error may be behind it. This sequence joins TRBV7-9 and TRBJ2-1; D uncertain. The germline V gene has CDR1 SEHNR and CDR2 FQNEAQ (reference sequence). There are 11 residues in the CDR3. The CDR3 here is CLSRSYNEQFF. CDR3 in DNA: TGCCTATCCAGGTCCTACAATGAGCAGTTCTTC.

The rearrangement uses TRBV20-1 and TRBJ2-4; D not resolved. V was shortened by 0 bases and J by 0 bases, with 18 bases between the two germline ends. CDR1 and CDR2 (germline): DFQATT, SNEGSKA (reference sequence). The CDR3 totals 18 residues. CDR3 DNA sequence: TGCAGTGCTAGAGATCAGAACCTTAGGGTGGTAGCCAAAAACATTCAGTACTTC. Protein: CSARDQNLRVVAKNIQYF.

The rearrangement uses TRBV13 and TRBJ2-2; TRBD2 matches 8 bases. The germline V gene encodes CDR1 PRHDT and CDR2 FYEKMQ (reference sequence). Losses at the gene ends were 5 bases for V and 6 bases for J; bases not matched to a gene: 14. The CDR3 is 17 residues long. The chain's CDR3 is CASSPLPAGVSAGELFF. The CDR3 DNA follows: TGTGCCAGCAGCCCCCTTCCAGCGGGAGTAAGCGCCGGGGAGCTGTTTTTT.

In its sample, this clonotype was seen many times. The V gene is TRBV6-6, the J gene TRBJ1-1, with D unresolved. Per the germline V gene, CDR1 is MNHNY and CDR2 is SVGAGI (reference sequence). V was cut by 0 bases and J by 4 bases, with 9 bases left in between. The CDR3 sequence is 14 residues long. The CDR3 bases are TGTGCCAGCAGTTACTCGGGCTTGGGCACTGAAGCTTTCTTT. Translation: CASSYSGLGTEAFF.

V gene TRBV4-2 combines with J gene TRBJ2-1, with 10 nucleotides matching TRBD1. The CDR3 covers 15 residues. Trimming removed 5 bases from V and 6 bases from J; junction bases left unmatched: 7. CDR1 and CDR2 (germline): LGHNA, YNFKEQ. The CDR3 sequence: CASSFPGQGSNEQFF. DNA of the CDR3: TGTGCCAGCAGCTTTCCGGGACAGGGGTCCAATGAGCAGTTCTTC.

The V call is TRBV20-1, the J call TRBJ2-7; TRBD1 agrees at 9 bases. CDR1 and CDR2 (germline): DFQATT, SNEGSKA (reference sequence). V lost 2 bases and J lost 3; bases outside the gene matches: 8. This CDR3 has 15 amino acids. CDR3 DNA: TGCAGTGCTAGAACGGGACAGGGAAGGGACTACGAGCAGTACTTC. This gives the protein CSARTGQGRDYEQYF.

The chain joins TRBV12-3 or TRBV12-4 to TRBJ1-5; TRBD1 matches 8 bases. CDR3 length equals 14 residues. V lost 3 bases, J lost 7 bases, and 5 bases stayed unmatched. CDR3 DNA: TGTGCCAGCAGTTTCCAGGGGGCTGGACAGCCCCAGCATTTT. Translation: CASSFQGAGQPQHF.

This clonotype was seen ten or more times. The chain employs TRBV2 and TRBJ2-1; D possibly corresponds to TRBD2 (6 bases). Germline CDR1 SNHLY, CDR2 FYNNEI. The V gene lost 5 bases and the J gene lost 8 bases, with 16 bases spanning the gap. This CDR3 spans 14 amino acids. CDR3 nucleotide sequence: TGTGCCAGCAGTTCCCCGGGAGTGGGGGATGAGCAGTTCTTC. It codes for CASSSPGVGDEQFF.

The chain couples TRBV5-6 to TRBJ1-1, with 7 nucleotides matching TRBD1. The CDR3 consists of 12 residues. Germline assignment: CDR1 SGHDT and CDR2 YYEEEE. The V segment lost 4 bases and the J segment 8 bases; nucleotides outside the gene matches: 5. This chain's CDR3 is CASSRTGQEAFF. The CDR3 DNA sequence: TGTGCCAGCAGCAGGACAGGCCAAGAAGCTTTCTTT.

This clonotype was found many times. The DNA for the CDR3 is TGTGCCACCAGTGAGTCGACAGGGTCGGGCCCGCGGGGCTATGGCTACACCTTC. Residues: CATSESTGSGPRGYGYTF. The chain couples TRBV24-1 to TRBJ1-2; 7 bases line up with TRBD1. V lost 4 bases, J lost 4 bases, and 17 bases stayed unmatched. In germline, CDR1 is KGHDR, CDR2 SFDVKD. This CDR3 spans 18 amino acids.

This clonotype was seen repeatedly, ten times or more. The CDR3 DNA reads TGTGCCACCAGTGATTTAGGTTCGGGGACAGGGAGAAACAATGAGCAGTTCTTC. This encodes CATSDLGSGTGRNNEQFF. The chain has TRBV24-1 and TRBJ2-1; TRBD1 agrees at 9 bases. V lost 1 base and J lost 5; bases outside the gene matches: 11. From germline, CDR1 is KGHDR and CDR2 SFDVKD. CDR3 length equals 18 residues.

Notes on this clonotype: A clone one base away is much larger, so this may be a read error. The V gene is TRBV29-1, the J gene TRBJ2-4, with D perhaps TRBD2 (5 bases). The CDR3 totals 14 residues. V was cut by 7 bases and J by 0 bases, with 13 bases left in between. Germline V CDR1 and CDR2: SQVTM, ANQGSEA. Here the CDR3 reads CSARETLAKNIQYF. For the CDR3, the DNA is TGCAGCGCACGGGAAACATTAGCCAAAAACATTCAGTACTTC. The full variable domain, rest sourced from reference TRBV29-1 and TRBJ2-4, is SAVISQKPSRDICQRGTSLTIQCQVDSQVTMMFWYRQQPGQSLTLIATANQGSEATYESGFVIDKFPISRPNLTFSTLTVSNMSPEDSSIYLCSARETLAKNIQYFGAGTRLSVL.

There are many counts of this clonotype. In DNA, the CDR3 is TGTGCCAGCAGCTCGATTATAGACACCCCGGGACACCACTATGGCTACACCTTC. Its protein is CASSSIIDTPGHHYGYTF. V gene TRBV11-2 combines with J gene TRBJ1-2; D is perhaps TRBD1 (6 bases). Germline V gene lookup returns CDR1 SGHAT and CDR2 FQNNGV. The CDR3 has 18 residues. The V and J ends lost 4 bases and 3 bases respectively, with 24 bases between them.

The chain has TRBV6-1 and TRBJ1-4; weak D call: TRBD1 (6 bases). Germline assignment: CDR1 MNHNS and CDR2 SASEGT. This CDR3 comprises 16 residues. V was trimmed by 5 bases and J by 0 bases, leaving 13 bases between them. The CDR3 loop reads CASSFRQAATNEKLFF. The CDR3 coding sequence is TGTGCCAGCAGTTTTCGACAGGCGGCAACTAATGAAAAACTGTTTTTT.

CDR3 DNA: TGTGCCAGTAGTATGGGGGCCGCTAGTGGTGAGCAGTTCTTC. It translates to CASSMGAASGEQFF. V and J are TRBV19 and TRBJ2-1, with TRBD1 as a possible D gene (6 bases). The V and J ends lost 3 bases and 9 bases respectively, with 15 bases between them. The CDR3 consists of 14 residues. CDR1 and CDR2 (germline): LNHDA, SQIVND (reference sequence).

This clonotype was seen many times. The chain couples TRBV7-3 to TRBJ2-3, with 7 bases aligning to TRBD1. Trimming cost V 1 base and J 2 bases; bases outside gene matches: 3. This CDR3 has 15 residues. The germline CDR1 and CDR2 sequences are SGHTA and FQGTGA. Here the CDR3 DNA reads TGTGCCAGCAGCTTAATGGGACAGCCCACAGATACGCAGTATTTT. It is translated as CASSLMGQPTDTQYF.